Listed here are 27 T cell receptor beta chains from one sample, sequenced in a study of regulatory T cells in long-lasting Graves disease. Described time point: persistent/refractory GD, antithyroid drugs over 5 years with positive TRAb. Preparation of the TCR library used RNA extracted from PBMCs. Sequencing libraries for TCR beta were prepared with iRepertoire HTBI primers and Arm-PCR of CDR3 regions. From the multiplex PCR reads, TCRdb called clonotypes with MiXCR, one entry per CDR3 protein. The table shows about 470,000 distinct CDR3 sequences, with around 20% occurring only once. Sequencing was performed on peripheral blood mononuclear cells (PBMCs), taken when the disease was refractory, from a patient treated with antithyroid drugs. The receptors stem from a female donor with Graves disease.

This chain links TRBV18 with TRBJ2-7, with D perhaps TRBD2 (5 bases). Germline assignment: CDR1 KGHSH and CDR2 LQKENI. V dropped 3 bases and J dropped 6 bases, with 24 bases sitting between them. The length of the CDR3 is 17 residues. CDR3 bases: TGTGCCAGCTCACCTGGGCTTGGACTGTCAAGTATAGGCGAGCAGTACTTC. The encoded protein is CASSPGLGLSSIGEQYF.

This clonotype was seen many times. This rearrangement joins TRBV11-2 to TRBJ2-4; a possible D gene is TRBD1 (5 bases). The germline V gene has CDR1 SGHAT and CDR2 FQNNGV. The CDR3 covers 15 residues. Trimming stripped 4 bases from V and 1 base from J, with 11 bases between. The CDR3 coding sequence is TGTGCCAGCAGCTCAATCAGGGCTGCCAAAAACATTCAGTACTTC. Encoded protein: CASSSIRAAKNIQYF.

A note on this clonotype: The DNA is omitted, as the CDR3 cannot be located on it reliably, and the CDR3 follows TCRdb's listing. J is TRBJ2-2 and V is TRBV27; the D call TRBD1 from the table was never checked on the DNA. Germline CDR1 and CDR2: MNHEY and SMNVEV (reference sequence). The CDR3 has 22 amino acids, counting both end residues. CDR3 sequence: CASSYLGGAEQYFGPGTGELFF.

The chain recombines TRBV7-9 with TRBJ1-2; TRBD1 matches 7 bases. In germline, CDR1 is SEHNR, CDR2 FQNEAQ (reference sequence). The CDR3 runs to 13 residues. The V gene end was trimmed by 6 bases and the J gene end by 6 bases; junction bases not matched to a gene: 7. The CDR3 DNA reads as TGTGCCAGCAGTTCCACCGGGACAGATGGCTACACCTTC. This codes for CASSSTGTDGYTF.

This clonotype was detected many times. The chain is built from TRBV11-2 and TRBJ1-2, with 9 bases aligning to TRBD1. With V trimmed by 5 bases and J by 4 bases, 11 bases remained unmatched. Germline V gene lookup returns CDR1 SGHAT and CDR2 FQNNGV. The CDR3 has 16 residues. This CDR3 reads CASSLLPGQGLYGYTF. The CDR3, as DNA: TGTGCCAGCAGCCTCCTCCCGGGACAGGGTCTCTATGGCTACACCTTC.

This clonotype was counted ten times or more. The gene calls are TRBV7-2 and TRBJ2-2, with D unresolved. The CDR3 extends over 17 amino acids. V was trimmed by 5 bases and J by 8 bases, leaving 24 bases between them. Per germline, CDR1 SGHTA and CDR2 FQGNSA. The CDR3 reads CASSAYVLFVYQGELFF. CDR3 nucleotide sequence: TGTGCCAGCAGCGCTTACGTTCTGTTCGTCTATCAGGGGGAGCTGTTTTTT. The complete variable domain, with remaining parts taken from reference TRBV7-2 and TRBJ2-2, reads GAGVSQSPSNKVTEKGKDVELRCDPISGHTALYWYRQSLGQGLEFLIYFQGNSAPDKSGLPSDRFSAERTGGSVSTLTIQRTQQEDSAVYLCASSAYVLFVYQGELFFGEGSRLTVL.

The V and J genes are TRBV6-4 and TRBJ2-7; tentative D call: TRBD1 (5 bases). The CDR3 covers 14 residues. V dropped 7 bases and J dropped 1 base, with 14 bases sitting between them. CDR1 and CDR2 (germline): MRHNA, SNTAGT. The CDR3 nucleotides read TGTGCCAGCATAGCAGGGTGGAGTTCCTACGAGCAGTACTTC. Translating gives CASIAGWSSYEQYF.

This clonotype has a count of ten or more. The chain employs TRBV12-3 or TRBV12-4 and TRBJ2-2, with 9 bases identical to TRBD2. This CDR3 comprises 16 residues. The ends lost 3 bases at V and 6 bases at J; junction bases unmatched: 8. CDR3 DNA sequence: TGTGCCAGCAGTTTTCGGGCTAGCGGGACTGCCGGGGAGCTGTTTTTT. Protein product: CASSFRASGTAGELFF.

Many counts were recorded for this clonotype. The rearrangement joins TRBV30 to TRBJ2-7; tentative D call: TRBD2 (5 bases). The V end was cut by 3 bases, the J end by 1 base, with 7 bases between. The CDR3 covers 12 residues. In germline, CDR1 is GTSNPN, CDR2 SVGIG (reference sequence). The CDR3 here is CAWRGGSYEQYF. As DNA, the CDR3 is TGTGCCTGGAGAGGCGGGTCCTACGAGCAGTACTTC.

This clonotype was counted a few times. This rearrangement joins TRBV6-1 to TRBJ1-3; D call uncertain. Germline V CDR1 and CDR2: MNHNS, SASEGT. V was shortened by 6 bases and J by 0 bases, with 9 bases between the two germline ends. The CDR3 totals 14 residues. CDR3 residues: CASRPESSGNTIYF. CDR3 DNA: TGTGCCAGCAGACCGGAGAGCTCTGGAAACACCATATATTTT.

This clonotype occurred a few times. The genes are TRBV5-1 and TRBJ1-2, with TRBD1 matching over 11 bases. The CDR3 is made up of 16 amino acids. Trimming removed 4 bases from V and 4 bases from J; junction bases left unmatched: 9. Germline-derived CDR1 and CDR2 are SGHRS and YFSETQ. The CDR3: CASSPLRTGGAYGYTF. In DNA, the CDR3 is TGCGCCAGCAGCCCGCTTCGGACAGGGGGCGCCTATGGCTACACCTTC.

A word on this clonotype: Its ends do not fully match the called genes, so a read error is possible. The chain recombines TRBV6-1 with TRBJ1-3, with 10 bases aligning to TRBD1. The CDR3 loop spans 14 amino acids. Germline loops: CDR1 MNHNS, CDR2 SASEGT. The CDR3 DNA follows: TGTGCCGGCAGCCGCGGGACAGGGGTGGACACCATATATTTT. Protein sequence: CAGSRGTGVDTIYF.

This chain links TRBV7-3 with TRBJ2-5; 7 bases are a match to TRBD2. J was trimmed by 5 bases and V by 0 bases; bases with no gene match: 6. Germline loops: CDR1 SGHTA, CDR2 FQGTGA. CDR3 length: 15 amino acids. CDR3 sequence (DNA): TGTGCCAGCAGCTTAACGACCGGTAGCGGGGAGACCCAGTACTTC. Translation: CASSLTTGSGETQYF. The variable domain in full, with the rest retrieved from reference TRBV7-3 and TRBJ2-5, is GAGVSQTPSNKVTEKGKYVELRCDPISGHTALYWYRQSLGQGPEFLIYFQGTGAADDSGLPNDRFFAVRPEGSVSTLKIQRTERGDSAVYLCASSLTTGSGETQYFGPGTRLLVL.

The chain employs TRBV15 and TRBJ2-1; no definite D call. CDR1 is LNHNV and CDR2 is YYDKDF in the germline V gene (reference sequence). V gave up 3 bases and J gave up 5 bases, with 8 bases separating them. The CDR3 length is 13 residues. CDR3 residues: CATSRTPDNEQFF. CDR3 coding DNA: TGTGCCACCAGCAGGACTCCCGACAATGAGCAGTTCTTC.

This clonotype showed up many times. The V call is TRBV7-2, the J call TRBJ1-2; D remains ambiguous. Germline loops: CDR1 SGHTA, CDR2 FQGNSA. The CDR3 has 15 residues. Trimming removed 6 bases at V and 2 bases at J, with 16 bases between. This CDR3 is CASRPTNAPNYGYTF. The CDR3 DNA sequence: TGTGCCAGCAGACCGACCAACGCTCCCAACTATGGCTACACCTTC.

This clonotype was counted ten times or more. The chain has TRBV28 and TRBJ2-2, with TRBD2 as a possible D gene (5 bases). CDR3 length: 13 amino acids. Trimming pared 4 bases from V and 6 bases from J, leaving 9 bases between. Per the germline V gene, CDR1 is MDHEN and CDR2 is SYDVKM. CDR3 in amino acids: CASSWARAGELFF. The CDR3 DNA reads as TGTGCCAGCAGTTGGGCGAGGGCCGGGGAGCTGTTTTTT.

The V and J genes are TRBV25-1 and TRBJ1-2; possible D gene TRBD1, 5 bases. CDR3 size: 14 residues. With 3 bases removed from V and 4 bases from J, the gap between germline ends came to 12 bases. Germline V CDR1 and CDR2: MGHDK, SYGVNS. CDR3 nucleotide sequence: TGTGCCAGCAGTGACCCAGGGCGGGCCTATGGCTACACCTTC. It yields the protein CASSDPGRAYGYTF.

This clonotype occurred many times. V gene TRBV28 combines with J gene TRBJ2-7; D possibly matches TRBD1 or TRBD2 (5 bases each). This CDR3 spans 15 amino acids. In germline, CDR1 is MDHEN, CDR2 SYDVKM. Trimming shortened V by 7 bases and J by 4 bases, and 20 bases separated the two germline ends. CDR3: CASISGPGSIYEQYF. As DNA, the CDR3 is TGTGCCAGCATTTCGGGGCCAGGCTCGATATACGAGCAGTACTTC. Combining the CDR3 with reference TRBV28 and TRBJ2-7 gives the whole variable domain DVKVTQSSRYLVKRTGEKVFLECVQDMDHENMFWYRQDPGLGLRLIYFSYDVKMKEKGDIPEGYSVSREKKERFSLILESASTNQTSMYLCASISGPGSIYEQYFGPGTRLTVT.

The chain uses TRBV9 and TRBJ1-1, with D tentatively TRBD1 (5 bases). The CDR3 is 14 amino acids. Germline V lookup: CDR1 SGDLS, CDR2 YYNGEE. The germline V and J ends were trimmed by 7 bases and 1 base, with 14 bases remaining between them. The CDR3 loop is CASGPGRRNTEAFF. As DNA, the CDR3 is TGTGCCAGCGGGCCAGGGCGTCGGAACACTGAAGCTTTCTTT.

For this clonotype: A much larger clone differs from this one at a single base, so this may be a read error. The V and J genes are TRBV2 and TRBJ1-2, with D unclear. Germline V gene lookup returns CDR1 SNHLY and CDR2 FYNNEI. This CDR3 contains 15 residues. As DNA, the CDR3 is TGTGCCAGCAGCCCTTATCAGCCCTCGGACTATGGCTGCACCTTC. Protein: CASSPYQPSDYGCTF.

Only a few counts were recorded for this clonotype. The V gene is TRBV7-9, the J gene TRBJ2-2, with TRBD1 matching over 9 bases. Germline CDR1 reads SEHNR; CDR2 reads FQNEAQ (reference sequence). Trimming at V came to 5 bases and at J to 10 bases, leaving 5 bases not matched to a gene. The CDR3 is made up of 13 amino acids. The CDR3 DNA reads TGTGCCAGCAGCGTGACAGGGGGATCGGAGCTGTTTTTT. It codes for CASSVTGGSELFF.

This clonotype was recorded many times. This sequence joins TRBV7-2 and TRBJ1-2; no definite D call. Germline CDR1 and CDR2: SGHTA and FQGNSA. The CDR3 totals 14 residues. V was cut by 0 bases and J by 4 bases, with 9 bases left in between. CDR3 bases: TGTGCCAGCAGCTTAGCGGGCAGCACCTATGGCTACACCTTC. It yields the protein CASSLAGSTYGYTF.

CDR3 nucleotide sequence: TGCGCCAGCAGCTTGGCGGGGACAGCTCCAGTGGGAGAGACCCAGTACTTC. This translates into CASSLAGTAPVGETQYF. The gene calls are TRBV5-1 and TRBJ2-5; 7 bases line up with TRBD1. Germline V gene lookup returns CDR1 SGHRS and CDR2 YFSETQ. This CDR3 spans 17 amino acids. V lost 0 bases, J lost 4 bases, and 12 bases stayed unmatched.

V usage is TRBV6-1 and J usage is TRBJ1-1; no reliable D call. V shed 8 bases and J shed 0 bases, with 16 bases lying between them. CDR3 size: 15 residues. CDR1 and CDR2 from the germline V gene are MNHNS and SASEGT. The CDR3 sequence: CASLGSGKMNTEAFF. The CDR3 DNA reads TGTGCCAGCCTCGGTTCGGGGAAGATGAACACTGAAGCTTTCTTT.

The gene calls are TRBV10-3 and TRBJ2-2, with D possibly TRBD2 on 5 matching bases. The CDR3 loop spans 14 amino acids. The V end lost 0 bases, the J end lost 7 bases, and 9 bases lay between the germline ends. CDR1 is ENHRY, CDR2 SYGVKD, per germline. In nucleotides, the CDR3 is TGTGCCATCAGTGAGTCGACGGGGATCGGGGAGCTGTTTTTT. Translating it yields CAISESTGIGELFF.

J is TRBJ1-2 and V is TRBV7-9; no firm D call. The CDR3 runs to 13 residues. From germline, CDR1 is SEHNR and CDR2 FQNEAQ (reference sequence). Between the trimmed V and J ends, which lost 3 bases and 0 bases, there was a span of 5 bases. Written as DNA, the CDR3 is TGTGCCAGCAGCTTCAAATCTAACTATGGCTACACCTTC. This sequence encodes CASSFKSNYGYTF.

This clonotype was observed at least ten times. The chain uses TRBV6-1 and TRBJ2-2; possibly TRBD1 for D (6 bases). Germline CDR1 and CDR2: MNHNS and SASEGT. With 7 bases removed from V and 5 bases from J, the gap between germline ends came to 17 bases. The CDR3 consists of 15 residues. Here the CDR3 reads CASTDSGGVTGELFF. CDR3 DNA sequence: TGTGCCAGCACGGATAGTGGGGGCGTTACCGGGGAGCTGTTTTTT.